What follows are 3 T cell receptor beta chains derived from one specimen sequenced in a study of OX40 agonist ivuxolimab in advanced cancers. Clones were sequenced by immunoSEQ multiplex PCR, and TCRdb holds only the in-frame ones, with some missing. The top ten hold under 0.65% of the sample, which has over 70,000 clones, over 80% seen once. Sequencing used CD4+ or CD8+ T cells sorted from blood, obtained in a trial of the OX40 agonist ivuxolimab. These receptors came from an adult with an advanced solid tumor such as melanoma, head and neck, liver or kidney cancer.

V and J are TRBV5-1 and TRBJ2-3, with 8 bases fitting TRBD1. V lost 5 bases, J lost 0 bases, and 8 bases stayed unmatched. CDR3 size: 16 residues. CDR1 and CDR2 (germline): SGHRS, YFSETQ. The CDR3 DNA reads TGCGCCAGCAGGAACGCCAGGACAGGGAGCACAGATACGCAGTATTTT. Its protein is CASRNARTGSTDTQYF.

This chain joins TRBV7-8 and TRBJ1-5; D may be TRBD1 (5 bases). Trimming stripped 5 bases from V and 1 base from J, with 15 bases between. This CDR3 has 16 amino acids. Germline lookup yields CDR1 SGHVS and CDR2 FQNEAQ. In DNA form, the CDR3 reads TGTGCCAGCAGCCTTAGGCCCAGGGTCAGCAATCAGCCCCAGCATTTT. Translation gives CASSLRPRVSNQPQHF. Using reference TRBV7-8 and TRBJ1-5 for the parts outside the CDR3, the full variable domain is GAGVSQSPRYKVAKRGQDVALRCDPISGHVSLFWYQQALGQGPEFLTYFQNEAQLDKSGLPSDRFFAERPEGSVSTLKIQRTQQEDSAVYLCASSLRPRVSNQPQHFGDGTRLSIL.

In DNA form, the CDR3 reads TGTGCCAGCAGCGTATCAGCGGACCTCTACAATGAGCAGTTCTTC. It encodes CASSVSADLYNEQFF. The rearrangement links TRBV9 to TRBJ2-1; possibly TRBD2 for D (5 bases). The CDR3 consists of 15 residues. Germline V lookup: CDR1 SGDLS, CDR2 YYNGEE. Trimming shortened V by 1 base and J by 3 bases, and 11 bases separated the two germline ends.